Below are 9 T cell receptor beta chains sequenced from a single sample in a study of patients and donors after allogeneic stem cell transplantation. From the RT-PCR reads, TCRdb called clonotypes with MiXCR, one entry per CDR3 protein. Of 150,000 to 250,000 distinct CDR3 sequences in the sample, around two fifths were seen once. The material sequenced was blood, either unsorted or a sorted T cell fraction (not recorded which). The receptors were gathered from a human donor who was either an allogeneic HSCT recipient or a stem cell or donor lymphocyte infusion donor (not recorded which). It is not recorded whose cells these are; they may come from a transplant donor.

This clonotype was recorded a few times. The J gene is TRBJ1-5, the V gene TRBV28; the match to TRBD1 covers 7 bases. The length of the CDR3 is 14 residues. CDR1 and CDR2 from the germline V gene are MDHEN and SYDVKM. V gave up 6 bases and J gave up 9 bases; unmatched junction bases: 11. CDR3 amino acids: CASSLTQGKGPQHF. In nucleotides, the CDR3 is TGTGCCAGCAGCCTTACACAGGGGAAGGGGCCCCAGCATTTT.

The CDR3 bases are TGTGCCAGCAGCGTAGTAGGTACCTTGTACAATGAGCAGTTCTTC. Amino acids: CASSVVGTLYNEQFF. The chain combines TRBV9 with TRBJ2-1; D unresolved. Germline CDR1 and CDR2: SGDLS and YYNGEE. CDR3 size: 15 residues. Between the trimmed V and J ends, which lost 0 bases and 4 bases, there was a span of 11 bases.

This clonotype was counted a few times. V and J are TRBV4-1 and TRBJ2-5; 7 bases are a match to TRBD2. Germline CDR1 MGHRA, CDR2 YSYEKL. CDR3 length: 15 amino acids. Trimming took 0 bases from V and 4 from J; bases not matched to a gene: 5. As DNA, the CDR3 is TGCGCCAGCAGCCAAGATCCGCCGGGAGGAGAGACCCAGTACTTC. Protein product: CASSQDPPGGETQYF.

The table lists this clonotype with a few counts. The rearrangement uses TRBV2 and TRBJ1-5; weak D call: TRBD1 (5 bases). The CDR3 runs 15 residues. The germline V and J ends were trimmed by 6 bases and 6 bases, with 18 bases remaining between them. Germline V lookup: CDR1 SNHLY, CDR2 FYNNEI. CDR3 in amino acids: CASRPGLDPSQPQHF. The CDR3 nucleotides read TGTGCCAGCAGGCCGGGACTTGATCCGAGTCAGCCCCAGCATTTT.

The V and J genes are TRBV28 and TRBJ1-3; 9 nucleotides align to TRBD1. The CDR3 totals 16 residues. J gave up 4 bases and V 5 bases, and 9 bases lay outside the gene matches. Germline lookup yields CDR1 MDHEN and CDR2 SYDVKM. In nucleotides, the CDR3 is TGTGCCAGCAGTGCTGCCGGGACAGGGCTCGGAAACACCATATATTTT. Its translation is CASSAAGTGLGNTIYF.

This clonotype was found once. The genes are TRBV28 and TRBJ2-7; D remains unclear. The V and J ends lost 5 bases and 3 bases respectively, with 8 bases between them. The germline V gene encodes CDR1 MDHEN and CDR2 SYDVKM. This CDR3 has 12 residues. The CDR3 is CASSPIDYEQYF. CDR3 coding DNA: TGTGCCAGCAGTCCCATTGACTACGAGCAGTACTTC.

This clonotype turned up a few times. The CDR3 protein is CASSLSWDSNQPQHF. DNA for the CDR3: TGTGCCAGCAGTTTGTCTTGGGATAGCAATCAGCCCCAGCATTTT. This rearrangement joins TRBV12-3 or TRBV12-4 to TRBJ1-5; D is ambiguous. V was pared by 3 bases and J by 0 bases, with 9 bases between. The CDR3 loop spans 15 amino acids.

V usage is TRBV4-1 and J usage is TRBJ1-4; D unresolved. The CDR3 spans 17 residues. V lost 5 bases and J 6 bases, leaving 22 bases between the germline ends. Germline lookup yields CDR1 MGHRA and CDR2 YSYEKL. The CDR3 sequence is CASSKIGEGRRDEKLFF. CDR3 DNA: TGCGCCAGCAGCAAGATTGGAGAGGGCAGAAGGGATGAAAAACTGTTTTTT.

A few counts support this clonotype. The chain employs TRBV12-3 or TRBV12-4 and TRBJ1-1; possibly TRBD1 for D (6 bases). There are 12 residues in the CDR3. V was cut by 5 bases and J by 6 bases, with 10 bases left in between. This chain's CDR3 is CASSHTGSEAFF. The CDR3 DNA is TGTGCCAGCAGTCATACAGGGTCTGAAGCTTTCTTT.